This TCR beta chain is from a study of OX40 agonist ivuxolimab in advanced cancers. V was trimmed by 8 bases and J by 0 bases, leaving 14 bases between them. Germline V gene sequence: CDR1 LNHDA, CDR2 SQIVND (reference sequence). CDR3 length equals 15 residues. This clone was counted a few times. Sequenced by immunoSEQ multiplex PCR; TCRdb stores in-frame clones only, minus some. The sample shows about 73,000 clones, under 90% of them seen only once. Sequenced here: CD4+ or CD8+ T cells sorted from blood, sampled in a trial of the OX40 agonist ivuxolimab. The rearrangement uses TRBV19 and TRBJ1-3, with D perhaps TRBD1 (5 bases). This receptor was identified in an adult with an advanced solid tumor such as melanoma, head and neck, liver or kidney cancer. In DNA, the CDR3 is TGTGCCAGTGCGCCGGACACGAGCTCTGGAAACACCATATATTTT. Translated: CASAPDTSSGNTIYF.